This TCR beta chain was found in a study of spatial heterogeneity in lung cancer (dated by TCRdb to between 2019 and 2020). Context from the whole study: Beta-chain transcripts were consistently detected in greater numbers than alpha-chain transcripts, which likely reflects a higher abundance of beta-chain transcripts. In the raw uncorrected reads, each unique combination of TCR and UMI appeared more than ten times on average. The study quantitatively compared TCR alpha and beta repertoires across multiple tumor regions, matched nontumor lung and blood in non-small cell lung cancer. The study linked features of the TCR repertoire to counts of nonsynonymous mutations, which were determined by whole-exome sequencing of tumor tissue. At surgery, hundreds of tumor regions, approximately 64 matched nontumor lung samples and 56 PBMC samples were TCR-sequenced for both alpha and beta chains.

Interpreted using the paper, the time point label stands for: sample taken at primary tumor resection. The donors were about 71 patients from the lung TRACERx cohort who had early-stage, untreated non-small cell lung cancer. Whole RNA extracted from tumor and nontumor lung tissue, or from cryopreserved PBMC samples, was used for TCR sequencing without cell sorting. A patient was chosen for TCR sequencing only when enough RNA was available from at least two tumor regions. Findings and caveats that apply to the study as a whole: Confirming at a functional level the hypothesis that regional TCRs recognize regional mutations was considered to require additional single-cell paired TCR alpha and beta sequencing. Ubiquitous expanded tumor TCRs showed up in blood more often at tumor resection than at routine follow-up.

This clonotype was seen ten or more times. This receptor's antigen is unknown. No base quality information exists; no much larger clone differs at one position. Library preparation employed 5' RACE. The reads were generated on a NextSeq 500. To allow correction of PCR and sequencing errors, the TCR library protocol tagged every TCR cDNA molecule with a unique molecular identifier. Per the source publication's procedure: TCR identification, UMI-based error correction and CDR3 extraction were performed with Decombinator tools. Expanded TCRs were defined as those above a frequency of 2 per 1,000, corresponding to the top 1% of the tumor frequency distribution. Rényi diversity was computed with the R vegan package after subsampling each repertoire 100 times to 5,000 TCRs. To build CDR3 similarity networks, amino acid triplet string-kernel similarity was used, and CDR3s were connected when their pairwise similarity was above 0.82. TCRdb reworked the public reads: Q25 trimming with fastp, MiXCR clone assembly, productive beta chains retained. Rows with a matching CDR3 protein are joined into one entry that keeps the most common DNA and genes. TCRdb, rather than the study authors, made the V and J calls. The sample table records 40,000 to 45,000 distinct CDR3 sequences; almost 7% of these occur just once. Around 43% of the sample lies in the top ten.

The CDR1 and CDR2 encoded by the germline V gene are SGHDT and YYEEEE. The CDR3, from cysteine to phenylalanine, totals 15 residues. This entry keeps only the CDR3 DNA: 45 bases, framed from base 1. The trim is 2 bases for V and 6 bases for J, with a gap of 17 bases between the germline ends. Rearrangement joined TRBV5-6 to TRBJ1-1, and the D gene may be TRBD1, 5 bases matching. Sequencing used PBMCs, obtained at surgery. The source of this sequence is a female donor with early-stage non-small cell lung cancer. The DNA sequence is as follows: TGTGCCAGCAGCTTCAACCGGGGCCCTCTCGCTGAAGCTTTCTTT. Its protein product is CASSFNRGPLAEAFF.